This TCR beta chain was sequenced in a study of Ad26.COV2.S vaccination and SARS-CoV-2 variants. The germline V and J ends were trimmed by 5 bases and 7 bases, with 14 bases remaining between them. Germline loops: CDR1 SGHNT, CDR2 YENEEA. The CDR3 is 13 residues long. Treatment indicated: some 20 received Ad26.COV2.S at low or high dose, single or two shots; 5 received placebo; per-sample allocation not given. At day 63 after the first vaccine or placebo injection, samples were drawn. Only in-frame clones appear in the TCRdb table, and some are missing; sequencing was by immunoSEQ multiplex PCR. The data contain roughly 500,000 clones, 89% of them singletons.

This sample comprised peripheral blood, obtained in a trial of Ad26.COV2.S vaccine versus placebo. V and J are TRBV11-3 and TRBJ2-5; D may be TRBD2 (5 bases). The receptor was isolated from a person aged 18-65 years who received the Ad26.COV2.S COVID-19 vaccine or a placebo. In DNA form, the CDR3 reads TGTGCCAGCAGCCTCAACGCAGAGGGGACCCAGTACTTC. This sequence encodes CASSLNAEGTQYF.